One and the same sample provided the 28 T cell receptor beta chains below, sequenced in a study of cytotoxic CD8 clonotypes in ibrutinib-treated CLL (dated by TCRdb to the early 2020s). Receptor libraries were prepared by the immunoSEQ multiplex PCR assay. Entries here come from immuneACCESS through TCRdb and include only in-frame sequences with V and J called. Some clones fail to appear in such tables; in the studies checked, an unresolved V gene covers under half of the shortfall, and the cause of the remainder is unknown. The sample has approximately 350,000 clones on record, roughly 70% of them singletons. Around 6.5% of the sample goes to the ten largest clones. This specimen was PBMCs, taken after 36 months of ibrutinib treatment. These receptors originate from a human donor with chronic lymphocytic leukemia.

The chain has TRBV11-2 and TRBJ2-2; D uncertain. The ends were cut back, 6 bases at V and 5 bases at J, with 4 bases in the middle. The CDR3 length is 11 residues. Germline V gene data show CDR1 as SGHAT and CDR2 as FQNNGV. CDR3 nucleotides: TGTGCCAGCAGTTTAACCGGGGAGCTGTTTTTT. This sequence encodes CASSLTGELFF.

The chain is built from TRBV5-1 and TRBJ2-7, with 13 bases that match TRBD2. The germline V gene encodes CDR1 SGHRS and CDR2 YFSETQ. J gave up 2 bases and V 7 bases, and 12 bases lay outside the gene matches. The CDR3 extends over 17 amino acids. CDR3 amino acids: CASSRGTSGTTTYEQYF. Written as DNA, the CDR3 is TGCGCCAGCTCACGAGGGACTAGCGGGACTACCACCTACGAGCAGTACTTC.

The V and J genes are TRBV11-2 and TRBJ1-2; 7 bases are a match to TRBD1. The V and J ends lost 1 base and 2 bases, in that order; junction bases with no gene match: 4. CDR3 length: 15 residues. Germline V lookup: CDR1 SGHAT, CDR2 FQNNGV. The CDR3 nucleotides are TGTGCCAGCAGCTTAGGAGAGACAGGGAACTATGGCTACACCTTC. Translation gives CASSLGETGNYGYTF.

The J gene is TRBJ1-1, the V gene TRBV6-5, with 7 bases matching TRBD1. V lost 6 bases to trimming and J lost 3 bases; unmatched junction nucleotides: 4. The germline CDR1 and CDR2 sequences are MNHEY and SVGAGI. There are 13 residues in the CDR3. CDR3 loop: CASSPGTDTEAFF. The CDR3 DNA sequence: TGTGCCAGCAGCCCCGGGACAGACACTGAAGCTTTCTTT.

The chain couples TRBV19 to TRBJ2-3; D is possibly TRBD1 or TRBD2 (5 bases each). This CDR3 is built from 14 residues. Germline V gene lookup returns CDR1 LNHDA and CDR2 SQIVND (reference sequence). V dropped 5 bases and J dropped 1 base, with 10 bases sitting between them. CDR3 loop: CASSLRDRTDTQYF. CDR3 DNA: TGTGCCAGTAGTTTGAGGGACCGCACAGATACGCAGTATTTT.

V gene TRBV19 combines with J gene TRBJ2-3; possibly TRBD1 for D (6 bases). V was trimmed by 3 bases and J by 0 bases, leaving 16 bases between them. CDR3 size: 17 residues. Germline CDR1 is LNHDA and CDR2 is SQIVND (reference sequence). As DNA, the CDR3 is TGTGCCAGTAGTATTCTGCAGTACGACAGGAGCACAGATACGCAGTATTTT. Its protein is CASSILQYDRSTDTQYF.

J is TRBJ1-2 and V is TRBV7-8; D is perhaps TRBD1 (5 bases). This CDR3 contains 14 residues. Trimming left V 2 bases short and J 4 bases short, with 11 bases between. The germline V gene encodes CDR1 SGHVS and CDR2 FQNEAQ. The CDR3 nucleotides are TGTGCCAGCAGCTTATACAGGAGCACCTATGGCTACACCTTC. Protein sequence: CASSLYRSTYGYTF.

CDR3 nucleotide sequence: TGTGCCAGCAGTCGACAGGGCCGGGGCCAGCCCCAGCATTTT. Protein: CASSRQGRGQPQHF. The rearrangement joins TRBV27 to TRBJ1-5, with 7 bases that match TRBD1. Unmatched junction bases numbered 8, after V lost 5 bases and J lost 7 bases. This CDR3 is 14 amino acids long. CDR1 and CDR2 from the germline V gene are MNHEY and SMNVEV (reference sequence).

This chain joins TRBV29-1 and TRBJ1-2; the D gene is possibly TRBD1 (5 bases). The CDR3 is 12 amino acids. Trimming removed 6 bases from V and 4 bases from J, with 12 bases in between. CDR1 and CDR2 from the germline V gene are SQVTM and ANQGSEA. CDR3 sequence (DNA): TGCAGCGTACAGACAGTCACCTATGGCTACACCTTC. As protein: CSVQTVTYGYTF.

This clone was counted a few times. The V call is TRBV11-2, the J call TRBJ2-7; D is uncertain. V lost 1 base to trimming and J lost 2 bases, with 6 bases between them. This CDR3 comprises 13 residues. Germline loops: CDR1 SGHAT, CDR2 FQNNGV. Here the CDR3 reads CASSLVFPYEQYF. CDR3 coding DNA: TGTGCCAGCAGCTTAGTTTTCCCCTACGAGCAGTACTTC.

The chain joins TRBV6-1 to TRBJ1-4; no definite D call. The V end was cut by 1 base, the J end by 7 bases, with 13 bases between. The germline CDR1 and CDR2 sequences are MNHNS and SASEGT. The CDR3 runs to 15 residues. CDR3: CASSEGRIGSEKLFF. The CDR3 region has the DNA TGTGCCAGCAGTGAAGGACGAATTGGGAGTGAAAAACTGTTTTTT.

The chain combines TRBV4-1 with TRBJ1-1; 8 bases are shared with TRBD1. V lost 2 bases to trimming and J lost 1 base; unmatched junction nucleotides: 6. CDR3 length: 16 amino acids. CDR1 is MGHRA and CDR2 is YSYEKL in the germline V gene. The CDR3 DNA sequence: TGCGCCAGCAGCCAACCCTGGGACAGGAGGAACACTGAAGCTTTCTTT. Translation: CASSQPWDRRNTEAFF.

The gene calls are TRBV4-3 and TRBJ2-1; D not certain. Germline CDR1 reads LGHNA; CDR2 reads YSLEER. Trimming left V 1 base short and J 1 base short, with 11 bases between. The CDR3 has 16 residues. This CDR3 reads CASSQGPTASYNEQFF. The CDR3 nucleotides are TGCGCCAGCAGCCAAGGCCCAACGGCGTCCTACAATGAGCAGTTCTTC.

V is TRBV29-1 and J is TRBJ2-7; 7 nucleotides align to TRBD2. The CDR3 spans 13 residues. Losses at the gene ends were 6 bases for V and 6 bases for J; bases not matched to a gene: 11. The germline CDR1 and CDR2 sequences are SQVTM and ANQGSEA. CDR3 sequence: CSVGTRLAGEQYF. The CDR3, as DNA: TGCAGCGTGGGAACTCGACTAGCCGGCGAGCAGTACTTC.

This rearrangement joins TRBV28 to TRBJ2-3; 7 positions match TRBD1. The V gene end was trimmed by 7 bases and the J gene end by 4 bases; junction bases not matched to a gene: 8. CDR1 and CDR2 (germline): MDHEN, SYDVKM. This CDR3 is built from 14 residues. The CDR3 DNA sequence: TGTGCCAGCACCCTTGACAGGGCGGCAGATACGCAGTATTTT. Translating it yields CASTLDRAADTQYF.

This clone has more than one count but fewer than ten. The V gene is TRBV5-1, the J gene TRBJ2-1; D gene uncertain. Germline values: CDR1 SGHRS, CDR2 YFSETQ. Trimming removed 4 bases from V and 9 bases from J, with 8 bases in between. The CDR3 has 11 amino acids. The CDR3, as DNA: TGCGCCAGCAGCCCTAACATTGAGCAGTTCTTC. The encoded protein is CASSPNIEQFF.

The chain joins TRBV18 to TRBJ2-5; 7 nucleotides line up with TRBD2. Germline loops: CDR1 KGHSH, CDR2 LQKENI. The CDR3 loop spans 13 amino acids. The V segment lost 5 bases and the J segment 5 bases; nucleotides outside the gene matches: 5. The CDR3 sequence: CASSSFGGETQYF. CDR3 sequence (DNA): TGTGCCAGCTCATCGTTCGGGGGGGAGACCCAGTACTTC.

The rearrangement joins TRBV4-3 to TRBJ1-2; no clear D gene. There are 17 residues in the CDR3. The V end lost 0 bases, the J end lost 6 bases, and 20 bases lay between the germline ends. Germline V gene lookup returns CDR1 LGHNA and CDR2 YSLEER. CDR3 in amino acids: CASSQDTGDSVYDGYTF. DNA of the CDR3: TGCGCCAGCAGCCAAGATACGGGCGACTCAGTATACGATGGCTACACCTTC.

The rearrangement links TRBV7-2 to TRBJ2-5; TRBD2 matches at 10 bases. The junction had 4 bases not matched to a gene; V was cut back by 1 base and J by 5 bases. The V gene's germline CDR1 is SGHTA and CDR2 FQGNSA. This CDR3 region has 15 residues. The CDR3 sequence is CASSLEAGGGETQYF. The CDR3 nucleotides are TGTGCCAGCAGCTTAGAAGCGGGAGGGGGTGAGACCCAGTACTTC.

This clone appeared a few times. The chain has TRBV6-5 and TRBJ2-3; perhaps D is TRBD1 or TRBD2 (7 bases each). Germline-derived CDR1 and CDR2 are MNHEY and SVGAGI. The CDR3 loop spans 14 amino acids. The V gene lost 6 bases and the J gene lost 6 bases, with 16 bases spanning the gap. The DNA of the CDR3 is TGTGCCAGCAGACGGAGGGGGCGGGGGGATACGCAGTATTTT. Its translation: CASRRRGRGDTQYF.

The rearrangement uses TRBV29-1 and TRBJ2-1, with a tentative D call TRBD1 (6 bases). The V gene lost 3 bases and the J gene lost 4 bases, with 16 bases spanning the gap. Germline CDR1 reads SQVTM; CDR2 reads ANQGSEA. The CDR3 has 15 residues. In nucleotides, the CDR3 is TGCAGCGTTGAGGGACACCGGGACACTTACAATGAGCAGTTCTTC. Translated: CSVEGHRDTYNEQFF.

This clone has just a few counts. The CDR3 DNA reads TGTGCCAGCTCCGGGGGAATCTCCTACGAGCAGTACTTC. This gives the protein CASSGGISYEQYF. This chain uses TRBV7-9 with TRBJ2-7, with D tentatively TRBD2 (6 bases). The CDR3 sequence is 13 residues long. With 8 bases removed from V and 0 bases from J, the gap between germline ends came to 11 bases. The V gene's germline CDR1 is SEHNR and CDR2 FQNEAQ (reference sequence).

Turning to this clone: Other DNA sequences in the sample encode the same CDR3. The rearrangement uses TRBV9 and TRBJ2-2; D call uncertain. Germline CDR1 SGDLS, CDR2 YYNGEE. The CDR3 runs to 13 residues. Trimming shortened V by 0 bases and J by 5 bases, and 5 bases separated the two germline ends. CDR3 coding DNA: TGTGCCAGCAGCGTAGGTGGGACCGGGGAGCTGTTTTTT. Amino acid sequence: CASSVGGTGELFF.

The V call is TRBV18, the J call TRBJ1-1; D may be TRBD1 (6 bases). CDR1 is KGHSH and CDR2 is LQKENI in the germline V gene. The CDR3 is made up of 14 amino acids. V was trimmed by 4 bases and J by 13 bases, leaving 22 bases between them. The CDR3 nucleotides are TGTGCCAGCTCACTAGACGGACAGAAGACGAAGGATTTCTTT. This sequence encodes CASSLDGQKTKDFF.

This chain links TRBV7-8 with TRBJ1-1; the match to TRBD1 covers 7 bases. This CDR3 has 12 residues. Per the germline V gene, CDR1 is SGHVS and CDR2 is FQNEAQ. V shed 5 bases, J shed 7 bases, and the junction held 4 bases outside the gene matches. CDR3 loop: CASSLGGGEAFF. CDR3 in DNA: TGTGCCAGCAGCCTAGGGGGCGGTGAAGCTTTCTTT.

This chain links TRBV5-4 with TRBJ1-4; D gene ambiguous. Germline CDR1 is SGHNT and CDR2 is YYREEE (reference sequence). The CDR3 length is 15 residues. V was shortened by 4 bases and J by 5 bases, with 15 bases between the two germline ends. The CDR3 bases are TGTGCCAGCAGCATCAGCAGGCGGTCCAATGAAAAACTGTTTTTT. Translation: CASSISRRSNEKLFF.

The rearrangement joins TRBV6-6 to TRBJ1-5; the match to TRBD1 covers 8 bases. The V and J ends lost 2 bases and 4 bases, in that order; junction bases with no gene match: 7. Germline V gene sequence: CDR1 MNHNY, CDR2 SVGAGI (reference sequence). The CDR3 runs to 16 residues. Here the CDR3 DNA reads TGTGCCAGCAGTTACGACCGCGGGACAGGAAATCAGCCCCAGCATTTT. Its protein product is CASSYDRGTGNQPQHF.

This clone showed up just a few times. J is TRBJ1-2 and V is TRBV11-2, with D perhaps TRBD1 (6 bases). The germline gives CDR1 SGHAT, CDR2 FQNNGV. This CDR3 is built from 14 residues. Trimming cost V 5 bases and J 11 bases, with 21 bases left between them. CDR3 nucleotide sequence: TGTGCCAGCAGCCTTAGGACAGTTAGCAGCATTTACACCTTC. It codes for CASSLRTVSSIYTF.